This T cell receptor beta chain was identified during a study of T cell responses to AZD1222 COVID-19 vaccine listed by TCRdb under 2021. In the study overall: TCR sequencing covered about 230 trial participants: 207 given two doses of AZD1222 and about 26 given two doses of MenACWY control vaccine. Trial participants were enrolled into age subgroups of 18-55, 56-69 and 70-plus years, which contained 148, 28 and 57 TCR-sequenced participants, respectively. What the authors observed across the whole study: The 56-69-year group was small, and its depth increase did not reach significance, likely because of low power. Conclusions about previously exposed vaccinees are limited, since just a handful of AZD1222 recipients were seropositive for SARS-CoV-2 at baseline. The vaccine-associated CD4 TCRs covered the entire spike protein, and the dominant responses fell in regions 160-218 and 743-854. Most participants were white British and females outnumbered males, and the authors suggested that clonal diversity may have been underestimated. Reportedly, almost half of the unique spike-specific TCRs recognized epitopes lying outside the regions that are mutated in the B.1.351 and B.1.1.7 variants. Because no day 14 peak-response samples were available, the repertoires could be characterized only after the peak T cell response. After two AZD1222 doses, spike-specific TCR breadth and depth were significantly higher than at day 0 and than in MenACWY recipients.

The CDR3 regions of human TCRbeta chains were analyzed by immunosequencing. Turning to the authors' computational methods: Repertoire TCRs were matched against a reference library of SARS-CoV-2-specific TCRs generated with the MIRA antigen-specificity platform. Breadth was defined as the fraction of unique TCRs that were SARS-CoV-2-associated. Depth was defined as the fraction of total T cells that were SARS-CoV-2-associated. Using the MIRA data, every spike-specific TCR was mapped to the spike region that the TCR reacted to and assigned to either a CD4 or a CD8 class. Log10-transformed breadth and depth values were compared by one-way ANOVA with Sidak's multiple comparisons tests. TCRdb limited this immuneACCESS table to in-frame rearrangements with V and J called. A share of clones is missing; checked studies link under half to unresolved V genes, and the rest is unexplained. The V and J calls and clone size come from that table; D and trimming were worked out from the DNA. The sample table lists 100,000 to 120,000 clones, around 90% of them with a count of one. The ten most abundant clones make up more than 14% of the sample.

The sample's time point label, in plain terms: about 28 days (+/-7) after the second vaccine dose. AZD1222 recipients whose second dose came at about 4 weeks and those whose second dose came at about 12 weeks were combined into one group, since spike-specific TCR depth and breadth did not differ between the two schedules. Vaccinee samples came from UK trials COV001 and COV002, including a single-blind randomized controlled phase 2/3 trial of AZD1222 (ChAdOx1 nCoV-19) in healthy adults. For TCRbeta chain sequencing, PBMC samples were collected from trial participants at day 0 and at day 28 after the second dose. A remark on this clone: Its antigen remains unidentified. Within one base of it there is no much larger clone, and no base qualities were kept.

Sequences MNHEY (CDR1) and SVGAGI (CDR2) are obtained from the germline V gene. Inclusive of the bounding cysteine and phenylalanine, the CDR3 is 10 residues long. Of the read, only the CDR3 DNA is kept; its 30 bases are in frame from base 1. Relative to germline, V is 6 bases shorter and J is 8 bases shorter, with 7 bases between their ends. The origin of this receptor is an adult who received the AZD1222 COVID-19 vaccine. The material was peripheral blood, obtained 28 days after the second AZD1222 dose. Recombination connected TRBV6-5 to TRBJ1-1; confidence is insufficient to name the D gene. CDR3 reads: CASSFGEAFF. DNA sequence: TGTGCCAGCAGCTTTGGGGAAGCTTTCTTT.